The rows below give T cell receptor beta chains drawn from one sample of a study of identical twins. TCRdb re-derived calls from the 5' RACE reads in MiXCR, one entry per CDR3 protein. Altogether roughly 750,000 distinct CDR3 sequences are present, roughly 20% being singletons, with the ten largest covering 4% to 5.5%. These data were also filed under a second study, of T cells expressing NK-cell markers.

Sequencing was performed on PBMCs. All receptors come from a woman between 18 and 29 years old in good health. Each CDR3 is given with its conserved first and last residue.

v_call: TRBV6-2/TRBV6-3; j_call: TRBJ2-2; cdr3_aa: CASGDYTNTGELFF
v_call: TRBV5-1; j_call: TRBJ2-7; cdr3_aa: CASRGSGDEQYF
v_call: TRBV6-1; j_call: TRBJ2-3; cdr3_aa: CASSEIGGLSTDTQYF
v_call: TRBV5-1; j_call: TRBJ1-1; cdr3_aa: CASSLFGQLNTEAFF
v_call: TRBV20-1; j_call: TRBJ2-2; cdr3_aa: CSARDASTGELFF
v_call: TRBV10-2; j_call: TRBJ2-2; cdr3_aa: CATRFGTGELFF
v_call: TRBV12-3/TRBV12-4; j_call: TRBJ2-3; cdr3_aa: CASRSTSGSTDTQYF
v_call: TRBV7-9; j_call: TRBJ2-3; cdr3_aa: CASSLQGSATDTQYF
v_call: TRBV6-5; j_call: TRBJ2-5; cdr3_aa: CASSYAGRGQETQYF
v_call: TRBV6-1; j_call: TRBJ1-1; cdr3_aa: CASSGGALNTEAFF
v_call: TRBV9; j_call: TRBJ2-7; cdr3_aa: CASSRAGTGAHEQYF
v_call: TRBV4-3; j_call: TRBJ2-7; cdr3_aa: CASSQIGTGSIEQYF
v_call: TRBV7-2; j_call: TRBJ1-2; cdr3_aa: CASSLEPRDLYGYTF
v_call: TRBV5-1; j_call: TRBJ2-1; cdr3_aa: CASSPDVHNEQFF
v_call: TRBV6-1; j_call: TRBJ2-7; cdr3_aa: CASSEGRPDSYEQYF
v_call: TRBV20-1; j_call: TRBJ2-6; cdr3_aa: CSARPPMSGANVLTF
v_call: TRBV6-5; j_call: TRBJ2-2; cdr3_aa: CASSYPTGSAGELFF
v_call: TRBV12-3/TRBV12-4; j_call: TRBJ1-1; cdr3_aa: CASTSYRAANTEAFF
v_call: TRBV2; j_call: TRBJ2-7; cdr3_aa: CASSVAGLLYEQYF
v_call: TRBV4-3; j_call: TRBJ2-1; cdr3_aa: CASSQDLEGLAGDEQFF
v_call: TRBV5-1; j_call: TRBJ2-7; cdr3_aa: CASSQNGGGQYF
v_call: TRBV20-1; j_call: TRBJ2-3; cdr3_aa: CSAVRGDTQYF
v_call: TRBV5-1; j_call: TRBJ2-7; cdr3_aa: CASSLSASGGSEQYF
v_call: TRBV20-1; j_call: TRBJ2-1; cdr3_aa: CSASRPGGLLYNEQFF
v_call: TRBV2; j_call: TRBJ2-5; cdr3_aa: CASSKLIRGGAEETQYF
v_call: TRBV5-1; j_call: TRBJ2-4; cdr3_aa: CASSLAGENIQYF
v_call: TRBV5-1; j_call: TRBJ2-1; cdr3_aa: CASSSDGNEQFF
v_call: TRBV6-4; j_call: TRBJ1-6; cdr3_aa: CASSETGRWSPLHF
v_call: TRBV15; j_call: TRBJ1-2; cdr3_aa: CATSRDRVYGYTF
v_call: TRBV7-6; j_call: TRBJ2-1; cdr3_aa: CASSHTAGGNEQFF
v_call: TRBV29-1; j_call: TRBJ2-5; cdr3_aa: CSAGQDNLQETQYF
v_call: TRBV18; j_call: TRBJ2-5; cdr3_aa: CASSPHFGGEETQYF
v_call: TRBV7-2; j_call: TRBJ2-3; cdr3_aa: CASSLGTPSTDTQYF
v_call: TRBV12-3/TRBV12-4; j_call: TRBJ2-7; cdr3_aa: CASSLGTGANEQYF
v_call: TRBV20-1; j_call: TRBJ1-1; cdr3_aa: CSASPQGVSTEAFF
v_call: TRBV20-1; j_call: TRBJ2-3; cdr3_aa: CSARPWDREIDTQYF
v_call: TRBV20-1; j_call: TRBJ2-7; cdr3_aa: CSASRRGGPGDYEQYF
v_call: TRBV9; j_call: TRBJ2-4; cdr3_aa: CASSAGLGENIQYF
v_call: TRBV20-1; j_call: TRBJ1-6; cdr3_aa: CSARVAGENSPLHF
v_call: TRBV20-1; j_call: TRBJ1-6; cdr3_aa: CSAGQGNSPLHF
v_call: TRBV24-1; j_call: TRBJ1-4; cdr3_aa: CATSDLRGPNEKLFF
v_call: TRBV5-1; j_call: TRBJ1-5; cdr3_aa: CASSAQGGNQPQHF
v_call: TRBV7-8; j_call: TRBJ2-3; cdr3_aa: CASSSTQGGGDTQYF
v_call: TRBV13; j_call: TRBJ2-5; cdr3_aa: CASSLDYGSQETQYF
v_call: TRBV25-1; j_call: TRBJ2-7; cdr3_aa: CASSGRDRGKQYF
v_call: TRBV10-1; j_call: TRBJ2-1; cdr3_aa: CASSNLRLAAYNEQFF
v_call: TRBV5-1; j_call: TRBJ2-5; cdr3_aa: CASSLRTGVETQYF
v_call: TRBV2; j_call: TRBJ2-1; cdr3_aa: CASSYVNEQFF
v_call: TRBV12-3/TRBV12-4; j_call: TRBJ2-4; cdr3_aa: CASTKTDTGGNIQYF
v_call: TRBV18; j_call: TRBJ2-5; cdr3_aa: CASSTGGAQETQYF
v_call: TRBV6-5; j_call: TRBJ1-1; cdr3_aa: CASSYFASTSTEAFF